The source of this TCR beta chain is a study of shared clonotypes between healthy human individuals (dated by TCRdb to 2020 to 2021). The study in broad terms: The cohort comprised two women and a few men aged 18 to 49 years. For each donor, three plates each were used for CD4 naive and CD4 memory, two plates were used for CD8 naive, and one plate was used for CD8 memory. To estimate repertoire size and how much clonotypes are shared between individuals, the study performed deep sequencing of blood TCR repertoires from a handful of healthy adults. Different laboratories and diverse techniques were used to prepare libraries and sequence TCR repertoires, to increase sequencing depth and limit assay-specific biases. Leukapheresis yielded between about 0.94 and 8.9 billion PBMCs per donor.

Study-level results and caveats: Based on pairwise subsampling, the degree of clonotype sharing among donors was expected to be affected by sequencing depth. Naive subsets generally had larger estimated clonotype richness than memory subsets. Compared with non-shared clonotypes, clonotypes shared by all four sorted-subset donors had higher generation probabilities. Sharing across a few donors was observed for 4.5% to 6.5% of naive CD4, over 3% of naive CD8, around 2.5% of memory CD4, and roughly 0.4% of memory CD8 clonotypes. Because the study included only a small number of donors, the genetic and exposure-history diversity represented was limited. Sampling was restricted to blood, and TCR repertoires in tissue are likely to differ from TCR repertoires in blood. Incomplete sequencing was indicated by rarefaction of sorted-subset datasets, despite the large sequencing depth.

The germline V gene (reference sequence) provides CDR1 LNHDA and CDR2 SQIVND. V is clipped by 11 bases and J by 8 bases, and the sequence between their germline boundaries is 15 bases long. Its CDR3 holds 11 amino acids, cysteine through phenylalanine. Just the 33-base CDR3 DNA is kept, in frame starting at base 1. For the CD8 naive samples, CD45RO-negative cells were positively selected for CCR7, yielding a CD45RA+CCR7+ population from which TemRA cells were excluded. Donors were healthy HIV-negative adults with no recently reported acute infections or vaccinations. Only Caucasian adults living in Nashville, Tennessee, USA were represented among the donors. Blood was obtained by leukapheresis, after which PBMCs were separated by Ficoll-Histopaque density gradient centrifugation and cryopreserved in liquid nitrogen vapor phase. Purity and quantity of every magnetically sorted T cell population were checked by analytical flow cytometry. Each sorted fraction had its genomic DNA isolated and then quantified by UV absorbance on a Nanodrop 2000c.

TCR CDR3 regions were amplified from genomic DNA by multiplex PCR using the deep immunoSEQ assay. Extracted genomic DNA from each cell subset was spread evenly across all wells of several immunoSEQ 96-well plates, with each plate serving as a replicate. For sorted subsets, about 0.2 ug genomic DNA, equal to tens of thousands of T cell genomes, was loaded into each replicate PCR. The purified libraries were quantified using a Qubit 3.0 fluorometer, sized with a Bioanalyzer 2100, and then quantified again using the KAPA Library Quantification kit. A separate single-read 150-cycle Illumina NextSeq 550 flow cell was used to sequence each immunoSEQ 96-well plate. Per the original workflow: The immunoSEQ output contained only junctional sequences without quality scores, so filtering could not match that applied to full-length reads. Sequences were annotated with PyIR, a Python wrapper for IgBLAST v1.9, and V/J genes and CDR3 were assigned using IMGT germline references. Reads were filtered out if the reads had weak V/J assignments (E-value above 1e-6), no CDR3, stop codons, out-of-frame junctions, or ambiguous translated residues. V3J clonotypes were defined as sequences sharing the same inferred V gene, J gene, and CDR3 amino acid sequence. The percentage overlap between two repertoires was calculated by dividing the number of shared unique clonotypes by the size of the smaller repertoire. Richness of each repertoire was evaluated using RTK rarefaction, the Chao1 estimator, and Recon v2.1 estimates of unobserved clonotypes. Generation probabilities were computed with OLGA for all TCRbeta clonotypes obtained by the gDNA method from a handful of donors. In its TCRdb copy, this immuneACCESS table keeps in-frame sequences only and misses some clones. Where compared with another copy, unresolved V genes explain less than half of these, and the others have no known cause. V, J and clone size derive from that table, while D and trimming were established from the DNA sequence. The sample records around 1,900,000 clones, around 93% of which are singletons. The ten largest clonotypes hold more than 1.5% of the sample.

A note on this clone: Which antigen it targets is not known. There are no base qualities to consult, and no much larger clone falls within one base.

The chain was built from TRBV19 and TRBJ1-2; the D region possibly corresponds to TRBD1 (5 bases align). This receptor was identified in a man aged 18 to 30 in good health. Some clones in this sample may be carry-over from other donors' samples. The sequencing sample was made of naive CD8+ T cells from PBMCs. Taken with the paper, the label for cell subset or site translates to: CD45RA+CCR7+. The CDR3 region: CAGGEGSGYTF. The nucleotide sequence is TGTGCCGGAGGGGAGGGATCCGGCTACACCTTC.